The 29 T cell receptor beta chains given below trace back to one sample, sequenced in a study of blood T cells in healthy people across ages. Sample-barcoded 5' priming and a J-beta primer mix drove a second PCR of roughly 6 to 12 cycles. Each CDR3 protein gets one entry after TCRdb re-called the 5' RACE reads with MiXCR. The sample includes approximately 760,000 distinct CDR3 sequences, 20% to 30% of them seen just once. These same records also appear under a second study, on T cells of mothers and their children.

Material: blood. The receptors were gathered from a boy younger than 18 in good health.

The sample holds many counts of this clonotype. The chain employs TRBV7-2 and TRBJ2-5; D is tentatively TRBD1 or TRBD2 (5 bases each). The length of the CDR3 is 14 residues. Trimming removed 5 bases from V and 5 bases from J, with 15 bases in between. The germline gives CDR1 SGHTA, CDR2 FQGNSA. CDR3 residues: CASSTTWGMETQYF. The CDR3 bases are TGTGCCAGCAGCACCACCTGGGGGATGGAGACCCAGTACTTC. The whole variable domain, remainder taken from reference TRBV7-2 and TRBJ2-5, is GAGVSQSPSNKVTEKGKDVELRCDPISGHTALYWYRQSLGQGLEFLIYFQGNSAPDKSGLPSDRFSAERTGGSVSTLTIQRTQQEDSAVYLCASSTTWGMETQYFGPGTRLLVL.

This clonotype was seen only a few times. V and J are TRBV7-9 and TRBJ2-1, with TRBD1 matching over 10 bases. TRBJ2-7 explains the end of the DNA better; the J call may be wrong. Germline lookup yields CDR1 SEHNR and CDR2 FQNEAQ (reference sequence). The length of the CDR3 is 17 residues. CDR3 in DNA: TGTGCCAGCAGCTTAGTGTTTGGGGACAGGGGACTCTACGAGCAGTACTTC. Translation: CASSLVFGDRGLYEQYF.

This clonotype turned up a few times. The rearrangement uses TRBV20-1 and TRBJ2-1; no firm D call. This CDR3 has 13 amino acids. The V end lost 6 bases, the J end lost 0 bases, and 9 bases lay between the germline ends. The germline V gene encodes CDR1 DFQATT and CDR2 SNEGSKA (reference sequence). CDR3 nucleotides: TGCAGTGCCAGGATGAGCTCCTACAATGAGCAGTTCTTC. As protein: CSARMSSYNEQFF.

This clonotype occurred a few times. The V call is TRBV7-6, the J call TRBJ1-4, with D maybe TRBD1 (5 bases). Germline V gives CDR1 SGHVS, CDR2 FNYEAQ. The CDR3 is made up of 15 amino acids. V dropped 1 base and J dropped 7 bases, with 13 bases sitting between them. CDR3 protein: CASSLVSRVGEKLFF. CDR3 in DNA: TGTGCCAGCAGCTTAGTGTCCAGGGTGGGTGAAAAACTGTTTTTT.

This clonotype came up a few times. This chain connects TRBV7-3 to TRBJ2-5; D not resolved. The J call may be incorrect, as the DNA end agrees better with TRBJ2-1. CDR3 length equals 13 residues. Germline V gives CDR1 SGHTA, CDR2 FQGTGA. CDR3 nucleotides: TGTGCCAGCAGCTTAGGAACCTCCAATGAGCAGTTCTTC. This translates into CASSLGTSNEQFF.

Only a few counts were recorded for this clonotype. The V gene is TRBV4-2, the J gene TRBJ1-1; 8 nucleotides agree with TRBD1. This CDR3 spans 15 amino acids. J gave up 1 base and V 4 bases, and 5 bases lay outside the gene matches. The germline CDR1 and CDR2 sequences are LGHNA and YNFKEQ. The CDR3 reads CASSRAGQGNTEAFF. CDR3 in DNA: TGTGCCAGCAGCCGTGCTGGACAGGGGAACACTGAAGCTTTCTTT.

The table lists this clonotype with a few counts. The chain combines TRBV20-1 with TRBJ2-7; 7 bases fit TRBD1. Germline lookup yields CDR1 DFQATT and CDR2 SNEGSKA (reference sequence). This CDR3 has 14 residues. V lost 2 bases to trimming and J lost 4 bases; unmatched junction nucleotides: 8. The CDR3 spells CSARRTGTAYEQYF. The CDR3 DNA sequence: TGCAGTGCTAGAAGAACCGGGACAGCGTACGAGCAGTACTTC.

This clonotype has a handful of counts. For the CDR3, the DNA is TGCGCCAGCAGCCAAGAAGTGCTCCCCTATCAGCCCCAGCATTTT. Amino acids: CASSQEVLPYQPQHF. The V and J genes are TRBV4-3 and TRBJ1-5, with unresolved D. V lost 0 bases to trimming and J lost 5 bases, with 11 bases between them. Germline V CDR1 and CDR2: LGHNA, YSLEER. CDR3 size: 15 residues.

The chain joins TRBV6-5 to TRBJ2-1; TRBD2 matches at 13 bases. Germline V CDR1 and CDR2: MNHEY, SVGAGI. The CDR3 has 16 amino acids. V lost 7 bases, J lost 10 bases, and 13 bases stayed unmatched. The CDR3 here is CASKTRLAGGAYEQFF. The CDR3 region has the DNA TGTGCCAGCAAAACCAGACTAGCGGGGGGAGCCTACGAGCAGTTCTTC.

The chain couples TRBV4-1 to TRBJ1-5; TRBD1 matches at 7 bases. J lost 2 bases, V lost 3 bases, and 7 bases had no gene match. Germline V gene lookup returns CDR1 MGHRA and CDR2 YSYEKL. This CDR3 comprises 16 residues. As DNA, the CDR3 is TGCGCCAGCAGCCACCCTGACAGGGCGGGCAATCAGCCCCAGCATTTT. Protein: CASSHPDRAGNQPQHF.

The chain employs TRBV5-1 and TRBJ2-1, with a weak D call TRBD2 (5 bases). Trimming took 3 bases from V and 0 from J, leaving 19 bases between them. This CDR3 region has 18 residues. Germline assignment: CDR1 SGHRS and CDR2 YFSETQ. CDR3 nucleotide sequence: TGCGCCAGCAGCTCCGGACGACGGGGAGCCAGCTCCTACAATGAGCAGTTCTTC. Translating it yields CASSSGRRGASSYNEQFF.

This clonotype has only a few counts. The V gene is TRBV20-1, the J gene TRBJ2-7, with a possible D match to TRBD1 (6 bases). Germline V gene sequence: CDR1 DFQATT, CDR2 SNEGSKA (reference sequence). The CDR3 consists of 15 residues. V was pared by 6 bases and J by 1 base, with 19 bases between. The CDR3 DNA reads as TGCAGTGCCCCTCCCAGGGGTTGCGGATCCTACGAGCAGTACTTC. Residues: CSAPPRGCGSYEQYF.

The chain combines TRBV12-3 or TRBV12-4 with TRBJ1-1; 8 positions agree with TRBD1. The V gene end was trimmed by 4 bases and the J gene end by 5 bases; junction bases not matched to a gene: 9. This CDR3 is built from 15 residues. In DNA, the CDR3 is TGTGCCAGCAGTTCGTTCGACAGGGGCAGGACTGAAGCTTTCTTT. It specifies CASSSFDRGRTEAFF.

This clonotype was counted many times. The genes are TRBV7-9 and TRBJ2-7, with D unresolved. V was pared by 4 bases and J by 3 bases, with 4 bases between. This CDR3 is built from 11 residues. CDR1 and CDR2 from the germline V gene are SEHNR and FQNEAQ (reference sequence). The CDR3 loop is CASSSDYEQYF. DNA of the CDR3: TGTGCCAGCAGCTCGGACTACGAGCAGTACTTC.

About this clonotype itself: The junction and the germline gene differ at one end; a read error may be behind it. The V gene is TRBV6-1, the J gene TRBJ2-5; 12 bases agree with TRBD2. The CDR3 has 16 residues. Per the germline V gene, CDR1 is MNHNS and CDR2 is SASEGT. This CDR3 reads CASSQGLAGIQETQYF. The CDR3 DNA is TGTGCCAGCAGTCAAGGACTAGCGGGGATCCAAGAAACCCAGTACTTC.

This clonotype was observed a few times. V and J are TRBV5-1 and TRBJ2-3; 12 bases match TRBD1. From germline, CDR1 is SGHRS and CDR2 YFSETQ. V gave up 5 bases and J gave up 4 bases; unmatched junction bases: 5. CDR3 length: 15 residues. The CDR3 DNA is TGCGCCAGCAGAGCCGGGACAGGGGGCGCAGATACGCAGTATTTT. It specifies CASRAGTGGADTQYF.

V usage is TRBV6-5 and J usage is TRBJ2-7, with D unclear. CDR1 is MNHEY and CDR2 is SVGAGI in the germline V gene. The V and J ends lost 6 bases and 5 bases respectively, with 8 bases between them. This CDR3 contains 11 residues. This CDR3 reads CASRRTDEQYF. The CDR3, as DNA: TGTGCCAGCAGGCGGACGGACGAGCAGTACTTC.

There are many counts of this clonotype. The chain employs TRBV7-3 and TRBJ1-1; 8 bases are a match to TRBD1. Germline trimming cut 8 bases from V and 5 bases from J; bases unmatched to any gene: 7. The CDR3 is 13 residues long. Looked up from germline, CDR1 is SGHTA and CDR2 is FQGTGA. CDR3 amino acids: CASSQQGGTEAFF. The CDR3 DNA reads TGTGCCAGCTCCCAACAGGGGGGGACTGAAGCTTTCTTT.

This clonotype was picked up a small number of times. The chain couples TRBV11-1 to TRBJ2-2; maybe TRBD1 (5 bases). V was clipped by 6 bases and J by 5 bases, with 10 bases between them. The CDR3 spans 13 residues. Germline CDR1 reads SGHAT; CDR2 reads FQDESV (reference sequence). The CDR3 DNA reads TGTGCCAGCAGTCCAGGGTGGACCGGGGAGCTGTTTTTT. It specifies CASSPGWTGELFF.

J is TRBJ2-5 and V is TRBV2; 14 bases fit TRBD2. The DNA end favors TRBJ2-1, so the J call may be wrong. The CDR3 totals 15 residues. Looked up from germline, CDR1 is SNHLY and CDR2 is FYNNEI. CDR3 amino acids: CASSDRLAGGVEQFF. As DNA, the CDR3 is TGTGCCAGCAGTGATAGACTAGCGGGAGGGGTTGAGCAGTTCTTC.

CDR3 nucleotides: TGCAGTGCTAGGGGCGACAGGGCAATCGAGCAGTACTTC. It is translated as CSARGDRAIEQYF. V is TRBV20-1 and J is TRBJ2-5; 7 positions agree with TRBD1. The J call could be wrong; TRBJ2-7 is a better fit for the DNA end. The germline CDR1 and CDR2 sequences are DFQATT and SNEGSKA (reference sequence). The CDR3 has 13 residues.

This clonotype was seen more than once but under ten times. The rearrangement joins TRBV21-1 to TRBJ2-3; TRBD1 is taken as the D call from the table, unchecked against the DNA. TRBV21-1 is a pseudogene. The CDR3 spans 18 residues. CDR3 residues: CASSKALRAPHAPDTQYF. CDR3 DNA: TGTGCCAGCAGCAAAGCGCTTAGGGCACCCCACGCCCCAGATACGCAGTATTTT.

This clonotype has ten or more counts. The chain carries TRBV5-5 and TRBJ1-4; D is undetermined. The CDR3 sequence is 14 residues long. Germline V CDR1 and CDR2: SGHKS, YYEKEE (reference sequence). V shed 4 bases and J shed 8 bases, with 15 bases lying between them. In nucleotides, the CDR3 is TGTGCCAGCAGCGAGGTCTTTACTCGGGAAAAACTGTTTTTT. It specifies CASSEVFTREKLFF.

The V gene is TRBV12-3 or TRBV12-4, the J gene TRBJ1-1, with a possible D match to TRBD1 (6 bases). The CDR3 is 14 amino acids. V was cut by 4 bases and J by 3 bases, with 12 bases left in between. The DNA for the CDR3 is TGTGCCAGCAGTTCCCAGGGGATATACACTGAAGCTTTCTTT. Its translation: CASSSQGIYTEAFF.

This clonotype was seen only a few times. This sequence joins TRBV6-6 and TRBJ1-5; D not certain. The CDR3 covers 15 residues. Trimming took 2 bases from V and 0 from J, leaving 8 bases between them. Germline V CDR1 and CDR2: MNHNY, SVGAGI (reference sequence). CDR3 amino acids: CASSYEQHSNQPQHF. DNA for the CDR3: TGTGCCAGCAGTTACGAACAGCATAGCAATCAGCCCCAGCATTTT.

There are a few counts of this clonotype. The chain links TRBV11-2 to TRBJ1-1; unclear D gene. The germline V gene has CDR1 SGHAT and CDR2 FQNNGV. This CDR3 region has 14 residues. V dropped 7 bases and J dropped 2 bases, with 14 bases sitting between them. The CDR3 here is CASNRLTSNTEAFF. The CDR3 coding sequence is TGTGCCAGCAACCGCCTTACCTCCAACACTGAAGCTTTCTTT.

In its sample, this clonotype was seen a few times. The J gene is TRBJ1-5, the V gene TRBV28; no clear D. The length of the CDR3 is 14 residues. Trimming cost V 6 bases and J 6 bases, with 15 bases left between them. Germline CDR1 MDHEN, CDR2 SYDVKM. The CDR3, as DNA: TGTGCCAGCAGCCACCGATCGGAGAGTCAGCCCCAGCATTTT. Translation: CASSHRSESQPQHF. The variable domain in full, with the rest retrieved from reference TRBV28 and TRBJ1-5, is DVKVTQSSRYLVKRTGEKVFLECVQDMDHENMFWYRQDPGLGLRLIYFSYDVKMKEKGDIPEGYSVSREKKERFSLILESASTNQTSMYLCASSHRSESQPQHFGDGTRLSIL.

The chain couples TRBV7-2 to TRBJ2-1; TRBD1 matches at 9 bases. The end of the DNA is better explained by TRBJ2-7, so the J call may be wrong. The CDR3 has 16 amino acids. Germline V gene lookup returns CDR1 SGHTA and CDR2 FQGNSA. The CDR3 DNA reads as TGTGCCAGCAGCTCAACCGGGACAGGGATTTCCTACGAGCAGTACTTC. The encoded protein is CASSSTGTGISYEQYF.

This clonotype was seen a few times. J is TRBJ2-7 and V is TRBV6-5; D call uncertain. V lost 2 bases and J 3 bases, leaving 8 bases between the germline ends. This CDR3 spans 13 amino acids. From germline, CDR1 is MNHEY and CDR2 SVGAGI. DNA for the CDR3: TGTGCCAGCAGTTACCAGAATCGCTACGAGCAGTACTTC. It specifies CASSYQNRYEQYF.